Each of the 24 T cell receptor beta chains below was sequenced from the same sample in a study of control samples from healthy donors and cancer patients. Produced via immunoSEQ multiplex PCR; TCRdb's table is partial and in-frame only. The sample consists of about 100,000 clones, 82% of them appearing once. The specimen sequenced was blood. Receptor source: a man between 18 and 35 years old in good health.

The rearrangement links TRBV3-1 (or the pseudogene TRBV3-2) to TRBJ1-1, with D unclear. Germline assignment: CDR1 LGHDT and CDR2 YNNKEL (reference sequence). Trimming stripped 0 bases from V and 2 bases from J, with 7 bases between. This CDR3 is built from 14 residues. The CDR3 region is CASSQDGSNTEAFF. In DNA, the CDR3 is TGTGCCAGCAGCCAAGACGGCAGTAACACTGAAGCTTTCTTT.

This clone has a handful of counts. V gene TRBV28 combines with J gene TRBJ1-4; D is perhaps TRBD1 (5 bases). The CDR3 covers 15 residues. Trimming removed 6 bases at V and 3 bases at J, with 14 bases between. The germline V gene has CDR1 MDHEN and CDR2 SYDVKM. CDR3 amino acids: CASSPLRGSNEKLFF. The CDR3 DNA follows: TGTGCCAGCAGCCCGCTCCGGGGCTCTAATGAAAAACTGTTTTTT. The full variable domain, its missing parts supplied by reference TRBV28 and TRBJ1-4, is DVKVTQSSRYLVKRTGEKVFLECVQDMDHENMFWYRQDPGLGLRLIYFSYDVKMKEKGDIPEGYSVSREKKERFSLILESASTNQTSMYLCASSPLRGSNEKLFFGSGTQLSVL.

This sequence joins TRBV10-3 and TRBJ2-7, with D uncertain. Germline CDR1 ENHRY, CDR2 SYGVKD. This CDR3 spans 13 amino acids. Trimming left V 11 bases short and J 5 bases short, with 19 bases between. As DNA, the CDR3 is TGTGCCCCGAACTCCCTAGTCATCCACGAGCAGTACGTC. Translation: CAPNSLVIHEQYV.

The chain uses TRBV28 and TRBJ2-3; 7 bases agree with TRBD2. V was pared by 3 bases and J by 2 bases, with 11 bases of the junction left unmatched. The CDR3 is 17 amino acids. Per germline, CDR1 MDHEN and CDR2 SYDVKM. The CDR3: CASSLGQGGENTDTQYF. In DNA, the CDR3 is TGTGCCAGCAGTTTGGGTCAGGGAGGGGAGAACACAGATACGCAGTATTTT.

This rearrangement joins TRBV6-5 to TRBJ1-1; TRBD1 matches at 7 bases. The CDR3 covers 14 residues. V shed 7 bases, J shed 5 bases, and the junction held 10 bases outside the gene matches. Per the germline V gene, CDR1 is MNHEY and CDR2 is SVGAGI. The CDR3 loop is CASTRQGEGTEAFF. The CDR3 region has the DNA TGTGCCAGCACCCGACAGGGCGAAGGGACTGAAGCTTTCTTT.

The V gene is TRBV11-2, the J gene TRBJ1-5; a possible D gene is TRBD1 (5 bases). V shed 2 bases and J shed 7 bases, with 9 bases lying between them. Germline V gives CDR1 SGHAT, CDR2 FQNNGV. This CDR3 has 13 residues. In nucleotides, the CDR3 is TGTGCCAGCAGCTTATCCAGGGACCAGCCCCAGCATTTT. It specifies CASSLSRDQPQHF.

This chain connects TRBV6-2 or TRBV6-3 to TRBJ2-1; 12 nucleotides agree with TRBD2. V was clipped by 6 bases and J by 9 bases; unmatched bases: 12. Germline V gives CDR1 MNHEY, CDR2 SVGEGT. The CDR3 is 16 amino acids. The chain's CDR3 is CASSNLPSGGAFEQFF. The CDR3, as DNA: TGTGCCAGCAGCAACCTTCCTAGCGGGGGGGCCTTTGAGCAGTTCTTC.

Remarks on this clone: A read error may account for a junction end that differs from germline. This chain joins TRBV24-1 and TRBJ1-1; D is ambiguous. This CDR3 is built from 12 residues. Germline CDR1 and CDR2: KGHDR and SFDVKD. In nucleotides, the CDR3 is TGTGCCACCAGAACATCAAACAGTGAAGCTTTCTTT. It specifies CATRTSNSEAFF.

The chain links TRBV6-5 to TRBJ1-5; 7 nucleotides line up with TRBD1. V shed 8 bases and J 6 bases; nucleotides not matched to a gene: 10. The CDR3 runs to 14 residues. Germline V CDR1 and CDR2: MNHEY, SVGAGI. CDR3 DNA: TGTGCCAGCCAAAGGACAGGATGGACTCAGCCCCAGCATTTT. Translated: CASQRTGWTQPQHF.

The chain uses TRBV6-5 and TRBJ2-5; D is undetermined. V lost 7 bases, J lost 5 bases, and 17 bases lay in between. Germline V gene sequence: CDR1 MNHEY, CDR2 SVGAGI. The CDR3 length is 14 residues. CDR3 residues: CASTNDSSWETQYF. The CDR3 nucleotides are TGTGCCAGCACAAATGACTCAAGTTGGGAGACCCAGTACTTC.

The rearrangement uses TRBV9 and TRBJ2-7, with TRBD1 as a possible D gene (6 bases). This CDR3 is 14 amino acids long. Trimming took off 0 bases at V and 2 bases at J, with 9 bases between the two ends. CDR1 is SGDLS and CDR2 is YYNGEE in the germline V gene. CDR3 amino acids: CASSVGAGAYEQYV. CDR3 DNA: TGTGCCAGCAGCGTAGGGGCAGGGGCCTACGAGCAGTACGTC.

This clone appeared once. The J gene is TRBJ1-5, the V gene TRBV4-3; D is ambiguous. From germline, CDR1 is LGHNA and CDR2 YSLEER. CDR3 length: 16 residues. Trimming cost V 0 bases and J 5 bases, with 14 bases left between them. Here the CDR3 DNA reads TGCGCCAGCAGCCAAGATTGGCCCTCCGCGCATCAGCCCCAGCATTTT. Encoded protein: CASSQDWPSAHQPQHF.

This sequence joins TRBV5-8 and TRBJ1-1; tentative D call: TRBD1 (6 bases). This CDR3 is built from 16 residues. V dropped 2 bases and J dropped 1 base, with 15 bases sitting between them. From germline, CDR1 is SGHTS and CDR2 YDEGEE. DNA for the CDR3: TGTGCCAGCAGCTTAGGCACAGGGTGGAGGAACACTGAAGCTTTCTTT. Translation gives CASSLGTGWRNTEAFF.

The chain carries TRBV11-2 and TRBJ1-5, with TRBD1 as a possible D gene (5 bases). V was trimmed by 1 base and J by 7 bases, leaving 11 bases between them. Per germline, CDR1 SGHAT and CDR2 FQNNGV. The CDR3 spans 14 residues. CDR3 loop: CASSLGHSGQPQHF. In DNA form, the CDR3 reads TGTGCCAGCAGCTTAGGGCATTCAGGGCAGCCCCAGCATTTT.

The CDR3 DNA sequence: TGTGCCAGCAGCTTAGATCTACGTCCCTCAGGGCAAGAGACCCAGTACTTC. This translates into CASSLDLRPSGQETQYF. The V and J genes are TRBV11-2 and TRBJ2-5, with D maybe TRBD1 (5 bases). CDR3 length: 17 residues. Germline V gene data show CDR1 as SGHAT and CDR2 as FQNNGV. The V end lost 0 bases, the J end lost 2 bases, and 16 bases lay between the germline ends.

The V call is TRBV28, the J call TRBJ2-3, with unresolved D. Between the trimmed V and J ends, which lost 2 bases and 0 bases, there was a span of 9 bases. Germline loops: CDR1 MDHEN, CDR2 SYDVKM. This CDR3 is built from 15 residues. This CDR3 reads CASSLHGSSTDTQYF. CDR3 in DNA: TGTGCCAGCAGTTTACACGGTTCTAGCACAGATACGCAGTATTTT.

The V gene is TRBV30, the J gene TRBJ2-3, with TRBD2 matching over 7 bases. In germline, CDR1 is GTSNPN, CDR2 SVGIG (reference sequence). This CDR3 region has 15 residues. The J segment lost 6 bases and the V segment lost 1 base, leaving 10 bases of the junction unmatched. DNA of the CDR3: TGTGCCTGGAGTGGGGGGGGATCCGGGGCGGATACGCAGTATTTT. Amino acids: CAWSGGGSGADTQYF.

The chain employs TRBV7-2 and TRBJ1-4; 8 bases align to TRBD1. The CDR3 covers 15 residues. V trimming: 6 bases; J trimming: 3 bases; junction bases outside the gene matches: 6. Per the germline V gene, CDR1 is SGHTA and CDR2 is FQGNSA. The DNA of the CDR3 is TGTGCCAGCAGACGGGGGACAGGACCTAATGAAAAACTGTTTTTT. Encoded protein: CASRRGTGPNEKLFF.

There are a few counts of this clone. Here the CDR3 DNA reads TGTGCCAGCAGCCGGGAGATGTCCGCCTACTACGAGCAGTACGTC. Translated: CASSREMSAYYEQYV. This chain uses TRBV11-2 with TRBJ2-7; D perhaps matches TRBD2 (6 bases). CDR1 and CDR2 from the germline V gene are SGHAT and FQNNGV. This CDR3 comprises 15 residues. Deletions cut 5 bases from V and 3 bases from J, with 17 bases between.

The chain recombines TRBV6-6 with TRBJ1-6; 8 bases map to TRBD1. With V trimmed by 6 bases and J by 5 bases, 6 bases remained unmatched. The CDR3 contains 15 residues. Germline V gives CDR1 MNHNY, CDR2 SVGAGI (reference sequence). CDR3 sequence reads: CASRTDRGDNSPLHF. The CDR3 DNA follows: TGTGCCAGCAGGACAGACAGGGGAGATAATTCACCCCTCCACTTT.

The rearrangement joins TRBV4-1 to TRBJ2-1, with 8 nucleotides matching TRBD2. Germline CDR1 and CDR2: MGHRA and YSYEKL. V gave up 3 bases and J gave up 7 bases; unmatched junction bases: 17. The CDR3 loop spans 18 amino acids. In DNA, the CDR3 is TGCGCCAGCAGCCAGGGTCCCACTCGGAGCGGGGGTCAGAATGAGCAGTTCTTC. Amino acid sequence: CASSQGPTRSGGQNEQFF.

This chain connects TRBV10-1 to TRBJ2-3, with a tentative D call TRBD2 (6 bases). The CDR3 totals 14 residues. V was shortened by 3 bases and J by 1 base, with 8 bases between the two germline ends. Germline CDR1 WNHNN, CDR2 SYGVQD (reference sequence). The CDR3 nucleotides are TGCGCCAGCAGTGAACTAGCCCGCACAGATACGCAGTATTTT. Protein product: CASSELARTDTQYF.

For the CDR3, the DNA is TGTGCCTGGAGGAGGTTCGGAGAGCAGTACTTC. Encoded protein: CAWRRFGEQYF. The rearrangement links TRBV30 to TRBJ2-7; no definite D call. The germline V gene encodes CDR1 GTSNPN and CDR2 SVGIG (reference sequence). V was shortened by 3 bases and J by 7 bases, with 10 bases between the two germline ends. This CDR3 has 11 amino acids.

This clone was counted only a few times. The chain employs TRBV28 and TRBJ2-1, with TRBD2 matching over 8 bases. This CDR3 comprises 15 residues. Losses at the gene ends were 3 bases for V and 8 bases for J; bases not matched to a gene: 9. The germline gives CDR1 MDHEN, CDR2 SYDVKM. As DNA, the CDR3 is TGTGCCAGCAGTTTGGACTCCTCGGGACTAGATGAGCAGTTCTTC. It encodes CASSLDSSGLDEQFF. The full variable domain, its missing parts supplied by reference TRBV28 and TRBJ2-1, is DVKVTQSSRYLVKRTGEKVFLECVQDMDHENMFWYRQDPGLGLRLIYFSYDVKMKEKGDIPEGYSVSREKKERFSLILESASTNQTSMYLCASSLDSSGLDEQFFGPGTRLTVL.